This paragraph reports one TCR beta chain. This record comes from a study of blood T cells in healthy people across ages. V lost 4 bases and J 3 bases, leaving 10 bases between the germline ends. Germline CDR1 is LNHNV and CDR2 is YYDKDF (reference sequence). CDR3 length: 14 residues. For the second PCR, which ran for roughly 6 to 12 cycles, a sample-barcoded 5' primer and a J-beta primer mix were used. TCRdb ran MiXCR on the 5' RACE reads and lists one entry per CDR3 protein. The data show hundreds of thousands of distinct CDR3 sequences, with around 38% seen just once and around 30% held by the top ten.

The chain uses TRBV15 and TRBJ2-1, with a tentative D call TRBD1 (6 bases). The clonotype comes from an elderly man in good health. The sequencing sample was made of blood. The chain's CDR3 is CATSNRDNYNEQFF. The DNA for the CDR3 is TGTGCCACCAGCAACCGGGACAACTACAATGAGCAGTTCTTC.